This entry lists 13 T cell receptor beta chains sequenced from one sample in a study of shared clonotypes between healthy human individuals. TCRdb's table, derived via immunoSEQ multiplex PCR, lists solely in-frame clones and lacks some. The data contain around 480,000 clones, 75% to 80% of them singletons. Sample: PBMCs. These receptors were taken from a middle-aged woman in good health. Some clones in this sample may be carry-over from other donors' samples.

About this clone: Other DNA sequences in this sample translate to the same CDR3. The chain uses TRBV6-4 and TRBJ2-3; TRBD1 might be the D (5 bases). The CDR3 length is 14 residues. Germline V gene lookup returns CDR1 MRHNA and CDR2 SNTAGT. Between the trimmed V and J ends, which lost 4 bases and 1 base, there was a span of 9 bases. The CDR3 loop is CASSVQGGTDTQYF. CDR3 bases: TGTGCCAGCAGTGTTCAGGGTGGCACAGATACGCAGTATTTT.

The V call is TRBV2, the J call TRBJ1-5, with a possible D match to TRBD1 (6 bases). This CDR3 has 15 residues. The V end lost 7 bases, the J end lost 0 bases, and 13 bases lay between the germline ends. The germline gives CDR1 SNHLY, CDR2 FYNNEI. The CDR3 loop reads CASNEGHLSNQPQHF. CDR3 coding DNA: TGTGCCAGCAATGAGGGACATCTTAGCAATCAGCCCCAGCATTTT.

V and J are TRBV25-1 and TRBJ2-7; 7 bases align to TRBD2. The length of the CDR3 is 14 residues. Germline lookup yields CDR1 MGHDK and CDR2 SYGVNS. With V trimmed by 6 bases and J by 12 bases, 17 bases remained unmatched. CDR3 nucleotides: TGTGCCAGCAGACCCCCGGGAGGCTCTTACGGGCGGTACTTC. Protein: CASRPPGGSYGRYF.

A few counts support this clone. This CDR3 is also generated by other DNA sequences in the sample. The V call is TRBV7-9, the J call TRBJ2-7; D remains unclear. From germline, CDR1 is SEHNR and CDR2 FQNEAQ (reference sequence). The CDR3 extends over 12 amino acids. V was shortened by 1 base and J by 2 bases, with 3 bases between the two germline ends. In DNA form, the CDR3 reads TGTGCCAGCAGCTTAGGGGCCTACGAGCAGTACTTC. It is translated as CASSLGAYEQYF.

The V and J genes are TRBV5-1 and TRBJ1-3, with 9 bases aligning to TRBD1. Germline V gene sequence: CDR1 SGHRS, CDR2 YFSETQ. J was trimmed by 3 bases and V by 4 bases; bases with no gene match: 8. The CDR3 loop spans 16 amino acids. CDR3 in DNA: TGCGCCAGCAGCCCAACCGGGACAGGGTTTGGAAACACCATATATTTT. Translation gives CASSPTGTGFGNTIYF.

CDR3 in DNA: TGTGCCAGCAGCCCCACCACTACGGGGGGTGCCTACGAGCAGTACTTC. Amino acids: CASSPTTTGGAYEQYF. The gene calls are TRBV27 and TRBJ2-7; 7 bases match TRBD2. CDR1 and CDR2 (germline): MNHEY, SMNVEV (reference sequence). V shed 6 bases, J shed 2 bases, and the junction held 13 bases outside the gene matches. This CDR3 is 16 amino acids long.

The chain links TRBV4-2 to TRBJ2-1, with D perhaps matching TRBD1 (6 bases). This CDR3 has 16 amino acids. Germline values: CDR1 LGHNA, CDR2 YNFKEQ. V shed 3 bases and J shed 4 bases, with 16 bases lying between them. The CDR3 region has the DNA TGTGCCAGCAGCCATCCCCGGACAGAATCTTACAATGAGCAGTTCTTC. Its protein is CASSHPRTESYNEQFF.

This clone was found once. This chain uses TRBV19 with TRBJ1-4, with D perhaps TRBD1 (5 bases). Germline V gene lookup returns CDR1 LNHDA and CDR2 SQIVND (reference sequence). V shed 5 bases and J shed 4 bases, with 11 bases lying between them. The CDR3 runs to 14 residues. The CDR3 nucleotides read TGTGCCAGTAGTGAAGGGGCGCTTAATGAAAAACTGTTTTTT. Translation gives CASSEGALNEKLFF. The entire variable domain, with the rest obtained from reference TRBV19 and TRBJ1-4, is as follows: DGGITQSPKYLFRKEGQNVTLSCEQNLNHDAMYWYRQDPGQGLRLIYYSQIVNDFQKGDIAEGYSVSREKKESFPLTVTSAQKNPTAFYLCASSEGALNEKLFFGSGTQLSVL.

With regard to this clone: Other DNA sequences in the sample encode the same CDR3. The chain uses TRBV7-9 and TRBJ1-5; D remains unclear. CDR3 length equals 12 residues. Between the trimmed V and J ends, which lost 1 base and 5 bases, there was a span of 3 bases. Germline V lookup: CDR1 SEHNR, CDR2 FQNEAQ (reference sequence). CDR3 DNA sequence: TGTGCCAGCAGCTTAGGGGATCAGCCCCAGCATTTT. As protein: CASSLGDQPQHF.

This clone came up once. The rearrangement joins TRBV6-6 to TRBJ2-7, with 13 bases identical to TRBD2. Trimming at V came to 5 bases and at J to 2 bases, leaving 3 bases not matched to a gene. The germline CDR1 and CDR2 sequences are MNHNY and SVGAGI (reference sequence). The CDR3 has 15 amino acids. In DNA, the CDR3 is TGTGCCAGCAGTCCGGGACTAGCGGGGCCCTACGAGCAGTACTTC. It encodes CASSPGLAGPYEQYF.

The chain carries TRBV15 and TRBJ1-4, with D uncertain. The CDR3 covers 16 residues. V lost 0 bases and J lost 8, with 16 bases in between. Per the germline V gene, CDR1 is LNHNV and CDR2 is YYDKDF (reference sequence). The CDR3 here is CATSRDLGGGGEKLFF. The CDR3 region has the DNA TGTGCCACCAGCAGAGACCTCGGAGGAGGCGGAGAAAAACTGTTTTTT.

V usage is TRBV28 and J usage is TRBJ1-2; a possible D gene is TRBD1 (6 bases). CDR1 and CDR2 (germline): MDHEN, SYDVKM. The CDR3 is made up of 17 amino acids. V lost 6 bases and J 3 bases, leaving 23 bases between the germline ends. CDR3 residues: CASSNLGGRGKDYGYTF. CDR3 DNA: TGTGCCAGCAGCAACCTTGGTGGCAGGGGTAAAGACTATGGCTACACCTTC.

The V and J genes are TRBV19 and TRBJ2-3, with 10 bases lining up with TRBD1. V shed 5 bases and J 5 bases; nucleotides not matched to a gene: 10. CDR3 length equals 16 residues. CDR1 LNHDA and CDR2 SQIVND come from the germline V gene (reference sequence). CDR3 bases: TGTGCCAGTAGTTCCGGTCGGACAGGGGGAGGAGATACGCAGTATTTT. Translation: CASSSGRTGGGDTQYF.